Each of the 20 T cell receptor beta chains below was sequenced from the same sample in a study of cytomegalovirus exposure and HLA in healthy donors. The study ran its PCR with 60 Vbeta and 13 Jbeta primers. Only in-frame clones appear in the TCRdb table, and some are missing; sequencing was by immunoSEQ multiplex PCR. The table includes about 250,000 clones, around four fifths detected once. Sequenced input: PBMCs. All receptors come from a boy younger than 18 in good health and CMV-seronegative.

This clone has just one count. V and J are TRBV30 and TRBJ2-7; possible D gene TRBD1, 6 bases. Trimming cost V 7 bases and J 9 bases, with 13 bases left between them. CDR1 and CDR2 from the germline V gene are GTSNPN and SVGIG (reference sequence). CDR3 length: 10 amino acids. DNA for the CDR3: TGTGCCTTCCGACAGGTTAGGCAGTACTTC. It codes for CAFRQVRQYF.

This clone was seen more than once but under ten times. This chain uses TRBV9 with TRBJ2-7; 8 bases agree with TRBD2. Germline V gives CDR1 SGDLS, CDR2 YYNGEE. This CDR3 has 15 residues. Trimming at V came to 0 bases and at J to 5 bases, leaving 7 bases not matched to a gene. The CDR3 here is CASSVAGGGRNEQYF. For the CDR3, the DNA is TGTGCCAGCAGCGTAGCAGGCGGGGGGAGGAACGAGCAGTACTTC. The full variable domain, its missing parts supplied by reference TRBV9 and TRBJ2-7, is DSGVTQTPKHLITATGQRVTLRCSPRSGDLSVYWYQQSLDQGLQFLIQYYNGEERAKGNILERFSAQQFPDLHSELNLSSLELGDSALYFCASSVAGGGRNEQYFGPGTRLTVT.

This chain joins TRBV9 and TRBJ2-5; 12 positions match TRBD2. The germline V gene encodes CDR1 SGDLS and CDR2 YYNGEE. This CDR3 has 16 amino acids. V gave up 4 bases and J gave up 1 base; unmatched junction bases: 5. The CDR3 bases are TGTGCCAGCAGCTCCCAACTAGCGGGGGGCCAAGAGACCCAGTACTTC. Its protein product is CASSSQLAGGQETQYF.

V usage is TRBV6-5 and J usage is TRBJ1-1, with D possibly being TRBD1 (6 bases). With 7 bases removed from V and 4 bases from J, the gap between germline ends came to 13 bases. Looked up from germline, CDR1 is MNHEY and CDR2 is SVGAGI. The CDR3 length is 13 residues. The CDR3 reads CASTPGGATEAFF. Here the CDR3 DNA reads TGTGCCAGCACCCCGGGGGGGGCCACTGAAGCTTTCTTT.

This clone is a singleton in its sample. V and J are TRBV5-1 and TRBJ1-2, with D tentatively TRBD1 (6 bases). Trimming pared 4 bases from V and 8 bases from J, leaving 15 bases between. The CDR3 is 13 residues long. Germline V gene sequence: CDR1 SGHRS, CDR2 YFSETQ. This chain's CDR3 is CASSAGRGTGYTF. In nucleotides, the CDR3 is TGCGCCAGCAGCGCTGGGAGGGGGACCGGCTACACCTTC.

The J gene is TRBJ2-1, the V gene TRBV9; no firm D call. The CDR3 length is 14 residues. The germline V gene encodes CDR1 SGDLS and CDR2 YYNGEE. Deletions cut 4 bases from V and 14 bases from J, with 22 bases between. The CDR3 protein is CASSPTPVVGSEFF. DNA for the CDR3: TGTGCCAGCAGCCCGACCCCCGTCGTCGGGTCCGAGTTCTTC. Using reference TRBV9 and TRBJ2-1 for the parts outside the CDR3, the full variable domain is DSGVTQTPKHLITATGQRVTLRCSPRSGDLSVYWYQQSLDQGLQFLIQYYNGEERAKGNILERFSAQQFPDLHSELNLSSLELGDSALYFCASSPTPVVGSEFFGPGTRLTVL.

This chain connects TRBV6-6 to TRBJ1-2, with D perhaps matching TRBD1 (5 bases). This CDR3 is 13 amino acids long. Germline V gives CDR1 MNHNY, CDR2 SVGAGI (reference sequence). V was pared by 0 bases and J by 8 bases, with 10 bases between. The CDR3 is CASSYSPREGYTF. CDR3 DNA: TGTGCCAGCAGTTACTCCCCCAGGGAAGGCTACACCTTC.

CDR3 in DNA: TGTGCCAGCAGCGCCGGGACAGGGGAATGGAACATTCAGTACTTC. Amino acid sequence: CASSAGTGEWNIQYF. The V and J genes are TRBV5-4 and TRBJ2-4; 10 bases align to TRBD1. Germline lookup yields CDR1 SGHNT and CDR2 YYREEE (reference sequence). With V trimmed by 4 bases and J by 7 bases, 8 bases remained unmatched. The CDR3 length is 15 residues.

J is TRBJ2-7 and V is TRBV11-3; possible D gene TRBD1, 6 bases. Trimming stripped 5 bases from V and 5 bases from J, with 19 bases between. Germline loops: CDR1 SGHNT, CDR2 YENEEA. The CDR3 is 15 residues long. CDR3 amino acids: CASSIEARGGDEQYF. The DNA for the CDR3 is TGTGCCAGCAGCATCGAGGCCAGGGGTGGGGACGAGCAGTACTTC.

The chain links TRBV5-4 to TRBJ2-7, with D possibly being TRBD1 (6 bases). V lost 3 bases and J 0 bases, leaving 10 bases between the germline ends. Germline CDR1 SGHNT, CDR2 YYREEE (reference sequence). The CDR3 loop spans 14 amino acids. The CDR3 reads CASSSGTSSYEQYF. The CDR3 DNA sequence: TGTGCCAGCAGCTCCGGGACAAGCTCCTACGAGCAGTACTTC. Drawing the rest from reference TRBV5-4 and TRBJ2-7, the complete variable domain is ETGVTQSPTHLIKTRGQQVTLRCSSQSGHNTVSWYQQALGQGPQFIFQYYREEENGRGNFPPRFSGLQFPNYSSELNVNALELDDSALYLCASSSGTSSYEQYFGPGTRLTVT.

V and J are TRBV5-6 and TRBJ1-5; no definite D call. CDR1 and CDR2 (germline): SGHDT, YYEEEE. The CDR3 totals 12 residues. The V end was cut by 3 bases, the J end by 5 bases, with 6 bases between. The DNA for the CDR3 is TGTGCCAGCAGCTCACTCTATCAGCCCCAGCATTTT. Translated, it gives CASSSLYQPQHF. The whole variable domain, filled in from reference TRBV5-6 and TRBJ1-5, reads DAGVTQSPTHLIKTRGQQVTLRCSPKSGHDTVSWYQQALGQGPQFIFQYYEEEERQRGNFPDRFSGHQFPNYSSELNVNALLLGDSALYLCASSSLYQPQHFGDGTRLSIL.

The V and J genes are TRBV23-1 and TRBJ2-7; D not certain. TRBV23-1 falls under the ORF class, with uncertain function. V was cut by 4 bases and J by 6 bases, with 4 bases left in between. This CDR3 contains 10 residues. The CDR3 DNA is TGCGCCAGCAGTCCCTCCGAGCAGTACTTC. This translates into CASSPSEQYF.

This clone was seen only once. The chain combines TRBV10-3 with TRBJ1-6; D not certain. CDR1 and CDR2 from the germline V gene are ENHRY and SYGVKD. V was clipped by 6 bases and J by 7 bases, with 7 bases between them. This CDR3 comprises 12 residues. This CDR3 is CAIREVNSPLHF. The CDR3 coding sequence is TGTGCCATCAGGGAGGTAAATTCACCCCTCCACTTT.

The rearrangement links TRBV30 to TRBJ2-5; TRBD2 aligns across 8 bases. The germline gives CDR1 GTSNPN, CDR2 SVGIG (reference sequence). The CDR3 loop spans 16 amino acids. V shed 3 bases, J shed 0 bases, and the junction held 9 bases outside the gene matches. The CDR3 is CAWSQKRGTNQETQYF. The CDR3, as DNA: TGTGCCTGGAGCCAAAAGCGGGGGACTAACCAAGAGACCCAGTACTTC.

The chain links TRBV19 to TRBJ2-7; 9 bases align to TRBD2. The trim removed 5 bases at V and 7 bases at J, leaving 15 bases unmatched. The germline gives CDR1 LNHDA, CDR2 SQIVND (reference sequence). This CDR3 has 16 amino acids. The CDR3 coding sequence is TGTGCCAGTAGTCCGGGACCGGGACTAGCACCTAGGGAGCAGTACTTC. Translating gives CASSPGPGLAPREQYF. Supplemented by reference TRBV19 and TRBJ2-7, the full variable domain reads DGGITQSPKYLFRKEGQNVTLSCEQNLNHDAMYWYRQDPGQGLRLIYYSQIVNDFQKGDIAEGYSVSREKKESFPLTVTSAQKNPTAFYLCASSPGPGLAPREQYFGPGTRLTVT.

The gene calls are TRBV27 and TRBJ2-1; TRBD2 matches at 11 bases. The CDR3 has 15 amino acids. Unmatched junction bases numbered 3, after V lost 6 bases and J lost 2 bases. Germline assignment: CDR1 MNHEY and CDR2 SMNVEV (reference sequence). CDR3 protein: CASRYSGRAYNEQFF. The CDR3 DNA reads TGTGCCAGCAGATATAGCGGGAGGGCCTACAATGAGCAGTTCTTC.

The J gene is TRBJ1-1, the V gene TRBV30, with 7 bases aligning to TRBD1. This CDR3 has 14 residues. J was trimmed by 3 bases and V by 2 bases; bases with no gene match: 6. Germline-derived CDR1 and CDR2 are GTSNPN and SVGIG (reference sequence). CDR3 region: CAWSITDRDTEAFF. CDR3 sequence (DNA): TGTGCCTGGAGTATCACAGACAGGGACACTGAAGCTTTCTTT.

The rearrangement links TRBV10-1 to TRBJ1-1, with 7 bases matching TRBD1. The CDR3 totals 12 residues. The trim removed 0 bases at V and 9 bases at J, leaving 1 base unmatched. Per germline, CDR1 WNHNN and CDR2 SYGVQD (reference sequence). CDR3 nucleotides: TGCGCCAGCAGTGAGTCAAGGGGGCAAGCTTTCTTT. This sequence encodes CASSESRGQAFF.

The chain couples TRBV5-1 to TRBJ2-3, with D possibly matching TRBD1 (6 bases). V lost 3 bases and J 3 bases, leaving 14 bases between the germline ends. Per the germline V gene, CDR1 is SGHRS and CDR2 is YFSETQ. This CDR3 comprises 15 residues. The CDR3 here is CASSSWTVSTDTQYF. The CDR3 DNA follows: TGCGCCAGCAGCTCCTGGACAGTGTCAACAGATACGCAGTATTTT.

The gene calls are TRBV6-5 and TRBJ2-7, with 7 positions matching TRBD1. The CDR3 covers 16 residues. Germline V gene data show CDR1 as MNHEY and CDR2 as SVGAGI. Losses at the gene ends were 2 bases for V and 10 bases for J; bases not matched to a gene: 17. CDR3: CASSYRARDSGPNQYF. In nucleotides, the CDR3 is TGTGCCAGCAGTTACCGAGCCCGGGACAGTGGACCTAATCAGTACTTC.